This TCR beta chain originates from a study of T-cell memory formation after mild COVID-19. TCRdb recomputed calls from the 5' RACE reads with MiXCR, one row per CDR3 protein. The sample has about 310,000 distinct CDR3 sequences; roughly a fifth are singletons. Germline V gene sequence: CDR1 SGHDN, CDR2 FVKESK. This CDR3 is built from 17 residues. Trimming removed 1 base from V and 0 bases from J, with 12 bases in between. This clonotype has more than one count but fewer than ten. The receptor comes from a man between 18 and 29 years old who had mild COVID-19 (a few samples of this study predate the infection). Cell type and time point are not known. Sequenced input: PBMCs or a T cell subset sorted from them (not recorded which). The V call is TRBV14, the J call TRBJ1-4; D unresolved. The CDR3 coding sequence is TGTGCCAGCAGCCAAGTTCTCGGCCCATCAACTAATGAAAAACTGTTTTTT. Its translation is CASSQVLGPSTNEKLFF.